The source of this T cell receptor beta chain is a study of T-cell reconstitution after alpha-beta-depleted transplantation in children. Broader study findings: The study reportedly traced alpha-beta T cells about two months after transplant to several hundred expanded graft clones. Recipient T cells and thymic progenitors that survived were the source of the high TCRbeta diversity seen at day 60 in some patients. T-cell counts and diversity at one year following transplant were attributed mainly to newly produced T cells.

The CDR3 consists of 12 residues. This clonotype was seen more than once but under ten times. Its antigen is undetermined. One end of the junction fails to match germline, which may point to a read error. A TCRbeta library incorporating unique molecular identifiers was prepared. TCRdb reprocessed the PCR reads with MiXCR, giving one entry per CDR3 protein. This sample has about 580,000 distinct CDR3 sequences; under 30% occur once, and the top ten carry 13% to 15%. The source was PBMCs, mostly from graft donor cells, collected 360 days after TCRalphabeta/CD19-depleted stem cell transplant. This clonotype was sampled from a boy in the first two years of life who had a stem cell transplant for acute myeloid leukemia, so the T cells may come from the graft donor. The chain links TRBV12-3 or TRBV12-4 to TRBJ2-1; 8 bases agree with TRBD1. The CDR3 reads CASSTGTGQAHF. DNA of the CDR3: TGTGCCAGCAGTACCGGGACAGGTCAAGCCCACTTC.